This T cell receptor (beta chain) came from a study of T cell changes during pregnancy in multiple sclerosis. The V end lost 1 base, the J end lost 1 base, and 10 bases lay between the germline ends. The CDR3 extends over 15 amino acids. The germline gives CDR1 MGHDK, CDR2 SYGVNS. The table came from immunoSEQ multiplex PCR; TCRdb's copy has only in-frame clones and leaves some out. The sample contains approximately 49,000 clones, 90% of which appear only once. The starting material was peripheral blood, obtained after pregnancy. This TCR was recovered from a female donor in good health, enrolled as a control in a pregnancy study. The chain recombines TRBV25-1 with TRBJ1-1, with a tentative D call TRBD1 (5 bases). The CDR3 protein is CASSEFGQGNTEAFF. In DNA form, the CDR3 reads TGTGCCAGCAGTGAATTTGGGCAGGGGAACACTGAAGCTTTCTTT.